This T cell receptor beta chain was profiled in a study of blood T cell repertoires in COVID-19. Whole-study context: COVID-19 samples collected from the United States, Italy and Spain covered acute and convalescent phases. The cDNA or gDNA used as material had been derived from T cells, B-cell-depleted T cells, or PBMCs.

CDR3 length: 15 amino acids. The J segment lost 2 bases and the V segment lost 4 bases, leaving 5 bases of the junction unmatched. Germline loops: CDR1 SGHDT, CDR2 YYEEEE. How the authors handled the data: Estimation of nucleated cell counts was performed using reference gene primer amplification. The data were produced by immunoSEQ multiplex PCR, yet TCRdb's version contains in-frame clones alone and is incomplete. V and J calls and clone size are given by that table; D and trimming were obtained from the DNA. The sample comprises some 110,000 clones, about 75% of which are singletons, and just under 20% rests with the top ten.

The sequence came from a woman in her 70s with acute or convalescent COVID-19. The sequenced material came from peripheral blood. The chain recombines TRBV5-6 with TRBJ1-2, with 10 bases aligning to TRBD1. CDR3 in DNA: TGTGCCAGCAGCCCAGACAGGGGGCAGAACTATGGCTACACCTTC. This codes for CASSPDRGQNYGYTF.